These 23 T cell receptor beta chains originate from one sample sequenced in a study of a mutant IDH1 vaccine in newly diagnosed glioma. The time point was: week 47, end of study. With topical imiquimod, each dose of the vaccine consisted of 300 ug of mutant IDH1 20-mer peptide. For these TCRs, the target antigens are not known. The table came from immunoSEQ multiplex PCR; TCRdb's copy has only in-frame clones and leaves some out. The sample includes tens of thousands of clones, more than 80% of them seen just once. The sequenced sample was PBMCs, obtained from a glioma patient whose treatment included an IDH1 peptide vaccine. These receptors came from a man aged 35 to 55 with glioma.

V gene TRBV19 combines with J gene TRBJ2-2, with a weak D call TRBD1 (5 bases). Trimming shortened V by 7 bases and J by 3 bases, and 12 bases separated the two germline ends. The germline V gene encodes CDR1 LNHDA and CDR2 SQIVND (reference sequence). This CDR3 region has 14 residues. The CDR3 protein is CASKTQGDTGELFF. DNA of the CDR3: TGTGCCAGTAAAACTCAGGGTGACACCGGGGAGCTGTTTTTT.

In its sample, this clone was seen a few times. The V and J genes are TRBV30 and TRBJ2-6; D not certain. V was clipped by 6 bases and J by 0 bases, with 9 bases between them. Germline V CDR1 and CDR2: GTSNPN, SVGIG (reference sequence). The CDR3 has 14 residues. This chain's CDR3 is CACKSPSGANVLTF. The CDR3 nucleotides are TGTGCCTGTAAGTCCCCCTCTGGGGCCAACGTCCTGACTTTC.

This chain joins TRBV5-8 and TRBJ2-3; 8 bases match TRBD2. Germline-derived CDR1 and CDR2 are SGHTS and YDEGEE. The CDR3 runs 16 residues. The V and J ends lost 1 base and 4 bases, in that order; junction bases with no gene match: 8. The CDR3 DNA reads TGTGCCAGCAGCTTGACGGGGAGCGGGGGATCAGATACGCAGTATTTT. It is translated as CASSLTGSGGSDTQYF.

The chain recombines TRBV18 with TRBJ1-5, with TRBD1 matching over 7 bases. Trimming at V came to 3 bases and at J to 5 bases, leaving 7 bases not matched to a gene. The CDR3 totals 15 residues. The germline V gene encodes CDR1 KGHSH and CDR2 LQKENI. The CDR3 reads CASSPSGTVYQPQHF. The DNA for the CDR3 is TGTGCCAGCTCACCCTCCGGGACAGTGTATCAGCCCCAGCATTTT.

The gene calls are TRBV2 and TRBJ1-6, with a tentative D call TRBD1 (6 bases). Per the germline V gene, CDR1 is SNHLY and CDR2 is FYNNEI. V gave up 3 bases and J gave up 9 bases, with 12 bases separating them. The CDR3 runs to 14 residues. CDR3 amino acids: CASSDQGYPSPLHF. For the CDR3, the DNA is TGTGCCAGCAGTGACCAGGGGTACCCTTCACCCCTCCACTTT. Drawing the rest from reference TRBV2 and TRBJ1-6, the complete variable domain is EPEVTQTPSHQVTQMGQEVILRCVPISNHLYFYWYRQILGQKVEFLVSFYNNEISEKSEIFDDQFSVERPDGSNFTLKIRSTKLEDSAMYFCASSDQGYPSPLHFGNGTRLTVT.

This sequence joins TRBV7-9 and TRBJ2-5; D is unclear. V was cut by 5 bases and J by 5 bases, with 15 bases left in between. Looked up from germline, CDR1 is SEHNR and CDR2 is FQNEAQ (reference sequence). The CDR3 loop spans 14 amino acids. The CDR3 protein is CASSPPARRETQYF. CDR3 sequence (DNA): TGTGCCAGCAGCCCCCCCGCTAGACGGGAGACCCAGTACTTC.

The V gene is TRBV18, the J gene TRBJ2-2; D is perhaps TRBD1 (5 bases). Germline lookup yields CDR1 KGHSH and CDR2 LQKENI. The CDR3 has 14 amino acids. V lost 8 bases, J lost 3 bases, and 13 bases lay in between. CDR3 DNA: TGTGCCAGCGCTAAAGACAGTTACACCGGGGAGCTGTTTTTT. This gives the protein CASAKDSYTGELFF.

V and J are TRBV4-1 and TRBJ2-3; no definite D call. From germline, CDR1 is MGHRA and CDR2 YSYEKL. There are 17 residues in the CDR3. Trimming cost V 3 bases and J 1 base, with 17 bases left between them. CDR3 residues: CASSQGLSSSGTDTQYF. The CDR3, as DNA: TGCGCCAGCAGCCAGGGCCTTTCTTCTAGTGGCACAGATACGCAGTATTTT.

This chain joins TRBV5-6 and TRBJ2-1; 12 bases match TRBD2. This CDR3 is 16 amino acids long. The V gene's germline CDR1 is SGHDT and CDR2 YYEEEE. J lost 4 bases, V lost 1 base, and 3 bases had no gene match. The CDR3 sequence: CASSLRTSGRYNEQFF. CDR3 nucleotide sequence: TGTGCCAGCAGCTTGAGAACTAGCGGGAGGTACAATGAGCAGTTCTTC. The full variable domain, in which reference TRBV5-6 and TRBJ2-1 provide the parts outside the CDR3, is DAGVTQSPTHLIKTRGQQVTLRCSPKSGHDTVSWYQQALGQGPQFIFQYYEEEERQRGNFPDRFSGHQFPNYSSELNVNALLLGDSALYLCASSLRTSGRYNEQFFGPGTRLTVL.

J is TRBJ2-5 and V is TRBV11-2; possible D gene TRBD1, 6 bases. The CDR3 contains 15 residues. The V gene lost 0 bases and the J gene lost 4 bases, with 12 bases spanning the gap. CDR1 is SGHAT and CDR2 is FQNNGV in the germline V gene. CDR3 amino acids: CASSLDLPRGETQYF. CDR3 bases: TGTGCCAGCAGCTTAGATCTCCCCAGGGGAGAGACCCAGTACTTC.

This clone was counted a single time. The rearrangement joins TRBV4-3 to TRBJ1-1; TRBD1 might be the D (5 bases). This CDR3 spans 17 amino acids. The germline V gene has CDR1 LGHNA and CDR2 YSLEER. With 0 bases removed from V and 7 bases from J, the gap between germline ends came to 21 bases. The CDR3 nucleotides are TGCGCCAGCAGCCAAGACCGCGGGGCGCCGGAAGGCAATGAAGCTTTCTTT. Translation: CASSQDRGAPEGNEAFF.

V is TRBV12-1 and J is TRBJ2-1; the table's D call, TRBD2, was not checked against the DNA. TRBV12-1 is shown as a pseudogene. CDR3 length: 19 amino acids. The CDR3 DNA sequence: TGTGCCAGCACCGGCGGGACTAGCGGGAGTGGGGTCTCCTACAATGAGCAGTTCTTC. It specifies CASTGGTSGSGVSYNEQFF.

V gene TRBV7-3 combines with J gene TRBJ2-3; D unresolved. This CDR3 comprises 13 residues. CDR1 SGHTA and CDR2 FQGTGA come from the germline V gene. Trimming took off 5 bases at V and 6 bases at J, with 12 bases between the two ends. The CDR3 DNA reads TGTGCCAGCAGCCGCCAACCGACGGATACGCAGTATTTT. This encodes CASSRQPTDTQYF.

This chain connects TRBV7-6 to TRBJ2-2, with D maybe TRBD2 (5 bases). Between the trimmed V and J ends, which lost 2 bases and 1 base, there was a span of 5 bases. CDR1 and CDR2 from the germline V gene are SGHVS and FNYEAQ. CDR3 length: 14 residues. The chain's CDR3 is CASSLSGNTGELFF. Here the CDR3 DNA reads TGTGCCAGCAGCTTAAGCGGGAACACCGGGGAGCTGTTTTTT.

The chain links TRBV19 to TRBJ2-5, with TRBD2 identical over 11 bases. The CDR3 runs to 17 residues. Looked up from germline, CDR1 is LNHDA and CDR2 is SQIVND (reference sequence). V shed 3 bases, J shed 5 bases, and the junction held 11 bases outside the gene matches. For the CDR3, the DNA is TGTGCCAGTAGTATGCTACTAGCGGGAGTCCGAAAGGAGACCCAGTACTTC. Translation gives CASSMLLAGVRKETQYF.

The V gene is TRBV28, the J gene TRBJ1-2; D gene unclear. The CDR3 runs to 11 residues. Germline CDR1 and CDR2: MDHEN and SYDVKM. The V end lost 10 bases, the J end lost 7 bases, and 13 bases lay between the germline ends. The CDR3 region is CATRTGGGYTF. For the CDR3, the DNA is TGTGCCACCAGGACGGGTGGTGGCTACACCTTC.

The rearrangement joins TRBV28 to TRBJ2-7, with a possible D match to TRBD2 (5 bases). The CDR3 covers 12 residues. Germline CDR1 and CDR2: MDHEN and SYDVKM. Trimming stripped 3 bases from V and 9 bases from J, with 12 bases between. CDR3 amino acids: CASSFEQRGQYF. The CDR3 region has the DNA TGTGCCAGCAGTTTTGAGCAACGGGGGCAGTACTTC. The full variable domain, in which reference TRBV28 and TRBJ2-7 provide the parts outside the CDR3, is DVKVTQSSRYLVKRTGEKVFLECVQDMDHENMFWYRQDPGLGLRLIYFSYDVKMKEKGDIPEGYSVSREKKERFSLILESASTNQTSMYLCASSFEQRGQYFGPGTRLTVT.

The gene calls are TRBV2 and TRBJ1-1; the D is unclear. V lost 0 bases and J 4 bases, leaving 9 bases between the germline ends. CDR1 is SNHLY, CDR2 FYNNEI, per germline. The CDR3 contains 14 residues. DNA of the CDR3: TGTGCCAGCAGTGAAGCACGAGGCCTCACTGAAGCTTTCTTT. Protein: CASSEARGLTEAFF.

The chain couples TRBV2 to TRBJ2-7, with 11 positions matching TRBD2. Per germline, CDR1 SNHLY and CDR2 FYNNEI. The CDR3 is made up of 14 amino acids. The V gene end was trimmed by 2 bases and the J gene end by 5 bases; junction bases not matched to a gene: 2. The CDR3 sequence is CASSETSGSDEQYF. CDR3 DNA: TGTGCCAGCAGTGAAACTAGCGGGAGCGACGAGCAGTACTTC.

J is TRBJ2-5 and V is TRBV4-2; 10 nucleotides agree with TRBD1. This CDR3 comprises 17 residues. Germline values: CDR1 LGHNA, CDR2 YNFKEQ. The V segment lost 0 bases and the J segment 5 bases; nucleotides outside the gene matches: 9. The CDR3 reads CASSQDPGQGRLETQYF. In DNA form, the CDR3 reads TGTGCCAGCAGCCAAGACCCGGGACAGGGGAGGTTGGAGACCCAGTACTTC.

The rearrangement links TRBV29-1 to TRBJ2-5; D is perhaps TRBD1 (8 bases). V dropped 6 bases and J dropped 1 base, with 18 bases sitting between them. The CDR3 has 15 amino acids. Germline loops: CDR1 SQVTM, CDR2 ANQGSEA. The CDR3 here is CSVNRGGTAQETQYF. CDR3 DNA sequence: TGCAGCGTCAACAGGGGGGGGACAGCCCAAGAGACCCAGTACTTC.

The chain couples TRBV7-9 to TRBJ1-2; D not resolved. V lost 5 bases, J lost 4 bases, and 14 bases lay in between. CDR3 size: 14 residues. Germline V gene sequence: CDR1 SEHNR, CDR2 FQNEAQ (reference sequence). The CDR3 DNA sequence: TGTGCCAGCAGCCCGGACTGGTTGGCCTATGGCTACACCTTC. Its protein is CASSPDWLAYGYTF.

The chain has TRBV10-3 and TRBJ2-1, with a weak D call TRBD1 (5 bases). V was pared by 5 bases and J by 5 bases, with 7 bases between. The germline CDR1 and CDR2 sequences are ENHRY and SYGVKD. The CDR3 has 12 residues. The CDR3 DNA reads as TGTGCCATCAGTTTAGGGGACAATGAGCAGTTCTTC. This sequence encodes CAISLGDNEQFF.